This passage covers 9 T cell receptor beta chains from one sample sequenced in a study of cytomegalovirus exposure and HLA in healthy donors. Primers for the PCR totalled 60 Vbeta and 13 Jbeta. Produced via immunoSEQ multiplex PCR; TCRdb's table is partial and in-frame only. Of 200,000 to 250,000 clones detected, 70% to 80% appear once; the ten largest clones hold under 2%. Sequencing used PBMCs. Receptor source: a woman aged 25 to 39 in good health and CMV-seronegative.

The sample holds a few counts of this clone. V usage is TRBV6-5 and J usage is TRBJ1-2; 9 bases are shared with TRBD1. Trimming removed 5 bases from V and 8 bases from J; junction bases left unmatched: 9. Germline CDR1 is MNHEY and CDR2 is SVGAGI. The length of the CDR3 is 14 residues. The CDR3 region is CASSQTGGAWGYTF. CDR3 bases: TGTGCCAGCAGTCAAACAGGGGGCGCTTGGGGCTACACCTTC.

The sample holds a few counts of this clone. This rearrangement joins TRBV18 to TRBJ2-7; no clear D gene. Germline-derived CDR1 and CDR2 are KGHSH and LQKENI. The CDR3 runs 12 residues. Trimming left V 3 bases short and J 1 base short, with 4 bases between. The CDR3 region has the DNA TGTGCCAGCTCACCTACTTCCTACGAGCAGTACTTC. As protein: CASSPTSYEQYF.

This chain joins TRBV5-1 and TRBJ2-5, with unresolved D. The J call may not be correct, given that the DNA end is closer to TRBJ2-7. Germline loops: CDR1 SGHRS, CDR2 YFSETQ. The CDR3 is 13 amino acids. The DNA for the CDR3 is TGCGCCAGCAGCTTGGGCTTGCAGAGCGAGCAGTACTTC. Translation: CASSLGLQSEQYF.

This clone has only a few counts. This chain joins TRBV27 and TRBJ2-5; 8 bases map to TRBD2. Germline lookup yields CDR1 MNHEY and CDR2 SMNVEV (reference sequence). The CDR3 totals 12 residues. J was trimmed by 5 bases and V by 8 bases; bases with no gene match: 4. The CDR3 loop is CASASGGETQYF. Here the CDR3 DNA reads TGTGCCAGCGCGTCGGGAGGGGAGACCCAGTACTTC.

The chain is built from TRBV7-9 and TRBJ2-5; 7 nucleotides line up with TRBD2. CDR1 is SEHNR and CDR2 is FQNEAQ in the germline V gene (reference sequence). V dropped 5 bases and J dropped 2; count of bases not matched to a gene: 8. The CDR3 consists of 15 residues. Written as DNA, the CDR3 is TGTGCCAGCAGCCCCTCTAGCGGTGCACAAGAGACCCAGTACTTC. It is translated as CASSPSSGAQETQYF.

In nucleotides, the CDR3 is TGTGCCAGCAGTTTAATCCCGACAGGTGTCAGCACTGAAGCTTTCTTT. This gives the protein CASSLIPTGVSTEAFF. This rearrangement joins TRBV27 to TRBJ1-1; weak D call: TRBD1 (6 bases). Per the germline V gene, CDR1 is MNHEY and CDR2 is SMNVEV (reference sequence). The CDR3 is 16 residues long. The V gene lost 2 bases and the J gene lost 4 bases, with 17 bases spanning the gap.

The rearrangement joins TRBV5-1 to TRBJ1-2; no definite D call. With 0 bases removed from V and 0 bases from J, the gap between germline ends came to 12 bases. CDR3 length equals 16 residues. Per germline, CDR1 SGHRS and CDR2 YFSETQ. The chain's CDR3 is CASSLDGGKANYGYTF. The CDR3 bases are TGCGCCAGCAGCTTGGATGGCGGGAAAGCTAACTATGGCTACACCTTC.

The chain links TRBV27 to TRBJ1-5, with a tentative D call TRBD1 (5 bases). Trimming cost V 5 bases and J 5 bases, with 22 bases left between them. The length of the CDR3 is 17 residues. Germline CDR1 reads MNHEY; CDR2 reads SMNVEV (reference sequence). Written as DNA, the CDR3 is TGTGCCAGCAGTGCCCGTCGGGACCGGGGGTTCGATCAGCCCCAGCATTTT. Its protein product is CASSARRDRGFDQPQHF.

This clone was seen a few times. The V and J genes are TRBV30 and TRBJ2-7; 9 nucleotides agree with TRBD2. Germline V lookup: CDR1 GTSNPN, CDR2 SVGIG (reference sequence). With 4 bases clipped from V and 3 bases from J, the junction kept 4 bases outside the gene matches. The CDR3 consists of 13 residues. The CDR3 bases are TGTGCCTGGATCGCTAGCGGGAACTACGAGCAGTACTTC. The encoded protein is CAWIASGNYEQYF.